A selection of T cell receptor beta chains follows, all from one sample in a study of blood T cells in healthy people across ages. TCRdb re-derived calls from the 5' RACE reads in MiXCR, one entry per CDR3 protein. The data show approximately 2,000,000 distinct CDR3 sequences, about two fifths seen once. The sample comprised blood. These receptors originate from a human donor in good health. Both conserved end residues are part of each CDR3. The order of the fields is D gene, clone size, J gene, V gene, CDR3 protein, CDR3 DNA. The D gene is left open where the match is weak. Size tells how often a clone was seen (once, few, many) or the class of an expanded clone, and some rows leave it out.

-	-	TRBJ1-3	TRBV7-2	CASSATVGLSGNTIYF	TGTGCCAGCAGCGCGACAGTCGGACTCTCTGGAAACACCATATATTTT
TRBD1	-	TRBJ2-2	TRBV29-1	CSLGTGANGELFF	TGCAGTCTCGGGACAGGGGCAAACGGGGAGCTGTTTTTT
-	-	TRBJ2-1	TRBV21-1	CASSRLAGGQCSYNEQFF	TGTGCCAGCAGCCGACTAGCGGGGGGGCAGTGCTCCTACAATGAGCAGTTCTTC
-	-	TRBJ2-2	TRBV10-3	CAISELAANTGELFF	TGTGCCATCAGTGAATTAGCGGCGAACACCGGGGAGCTGTTTTTT
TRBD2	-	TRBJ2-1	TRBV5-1	CASSWTSANYNEQFF	TGCGCCAGCAGTTGGACTAGCGCAAACTACAATGAGCAGTTCTTC
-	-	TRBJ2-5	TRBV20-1	CSAAAQVSQETQYF	TGCAGTGCTGCCGCACAGGTGTCCCAAGAGACCCAGTACTTC
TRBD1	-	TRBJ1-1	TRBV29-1	CSVEDRGTGEPLAFF	TGCAGCGTTGAAGATCGGGGGACAGGGGAGCCCCTAGCTTTCTTT
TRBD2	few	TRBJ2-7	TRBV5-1	CASRFGLADLDYEQYF	TGCGCCAGCAGGTTCGGGCTAGCGGATCTTGACTACGAGCAGTACTTC
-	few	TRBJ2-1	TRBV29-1	CSVGTNEQFF	TGCAGCGTGGGGACGAATGAGCAGTTCTTC
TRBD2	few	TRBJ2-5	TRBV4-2	CASSHRPAGGVGQETQYF	TGTGCCAGCAGCCACCGCCCAGCGGGGGGCGTCGGCCAAGAGACCCAGTACTTC
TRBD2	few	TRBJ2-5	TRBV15	CATSAPGRGEETQYF	TGTGCCACCAGCGCCCCAGGCCGGGGGGAAGAGACCCAGTACTTC
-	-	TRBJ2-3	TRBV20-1	CSARDGGTATDTQYF	TGCAGTGCTAGAGATGGGGGGACAGCCACAGATACGCAGTATTTT
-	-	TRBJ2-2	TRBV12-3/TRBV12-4	CASSEWARELFF	TGTGCCAGCAGTGAATGGGCCCGGGAGCTGTTTTTT
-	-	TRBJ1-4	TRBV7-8	CASSFLAEKLFF	TGTGCCAGCAGCTTTCTAGCTGAAAAACTGTTTTTT
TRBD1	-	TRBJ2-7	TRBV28	CASRPLGTGVYEQYF	TGTGCCAGCAGGCCACTCGGGACAGGGGTATACGAGCAGTACTTC
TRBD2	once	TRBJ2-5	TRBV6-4	CASSDSSGGFYNEQYF	TGTGCCAGCAGTGACTCTAGCGGGGGGTTCTACAATGAGCAGTACTTC
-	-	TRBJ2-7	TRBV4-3	CASSQDPRREQYF	TGCGCCAGCAGCCAAGATCCGAGGCGCGAGCAGTACTTC
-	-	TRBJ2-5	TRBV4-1	CASSQDVEGFQETQYF	TGCGCCAGCAGCCAAGACGTGGAGGGTTTCCAAGAGACCCAGTACTTC
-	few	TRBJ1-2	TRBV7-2	CASSLRPATSYGYTF	TGTGCCAGCAGCTTAAGGCCGGCCACCTCCTATGGCTACACCTTC
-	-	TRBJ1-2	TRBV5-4	CASSLFSREYGYTF	TGTGCCAGCAGCTTGTTCTCCAGGGAATATGGCTACACCTTC
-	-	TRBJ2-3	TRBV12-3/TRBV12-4	CASSAAVGADTQYF	TGTGCCAGCAGCGCAGCGGTGGGAGCAGATACGCAGTATTTT
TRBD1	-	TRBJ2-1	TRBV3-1	CASRRGQGNYNEQFF	TGTGCCAGCAGACGAGGACAGGGAAACTACAATGAGCAGTTCTTC
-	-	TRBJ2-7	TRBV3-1	CASSHPATYEQYF	TGTGCCAGCAGCCATCCCGCTACCTACGAGCAGTACTTC
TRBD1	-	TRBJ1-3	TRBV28	CASSSIPGGSGNTIYF	TGTGCCAGCAGTTCTATCCCAGGGGGCTCTGGAAACACCATATATTTT
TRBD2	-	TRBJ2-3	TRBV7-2	CASSLEGPSGGTDTQYF	TGTGCCAGCAGCTTAGAGGGTCCGAGCGGGGGCACAGATACGCAGTATTTT
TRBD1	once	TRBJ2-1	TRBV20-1	CSARTGGHPFTYNEQFF	TGCAGTGCTCGGACAGGGGGCCATCCATTTACCTACAATGAGCAGTTCTTC
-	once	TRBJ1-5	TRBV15	CATSRGAGEQPQHF	TGTGCCACCAGCAGAGGTGCAGGGGAACAGCCCCAGCATTTT
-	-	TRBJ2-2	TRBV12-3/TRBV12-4	CASSPNTGDYTGELFF	TGTGCCAGCAGTCCTAATACAGGGGACTACACCGGGGAGCTGTTTTTT
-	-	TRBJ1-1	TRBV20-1	CSASRVRGTEAFF	TGCAGTGCCTCAAGGGTCCGGGGCACTGAAGCTTTCTTT
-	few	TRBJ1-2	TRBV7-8	CASSPSGIYGYTF	TGTGCCAGCAGCCCGTCCGGAATCTATGGCTACACCTTC
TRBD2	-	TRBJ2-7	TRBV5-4	CASSPREGTTYEQYF	TGTGCCAGCAGCCCCCGGGAGGGGACCACCTACGAGCAGTACTTC
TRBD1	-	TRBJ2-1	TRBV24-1	CATGSDRGHNEQFF	TGTGCCACCGGCTCGGACAGGGGGCATAATGAGCAGTTCTTC
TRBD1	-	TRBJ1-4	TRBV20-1	CSIGTAGATGELFF	TGCAGCATCGGGACAGCCGGAGCTACTGGGGAACTGTTTTTT
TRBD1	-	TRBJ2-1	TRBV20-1	CSAPQRRGQIDNEQFF	TGCAGTGCCCCCCAACGTCGGGGACAGATAGACAATGAGCAGTTCTTC
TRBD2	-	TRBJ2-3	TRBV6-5	CASSYSTSGVPDTQYF	TGTGCCAGCAGTTACTCGACTAGCGGGGTTCCAGATACGCAGTATTTT
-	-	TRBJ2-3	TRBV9	CASSGISGSTTDTQYF	TGTGCCAGCAGTGGGATTAGCGGCTCTACCACAGATACGCAGTATTTT
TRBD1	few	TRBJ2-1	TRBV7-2	CASRQTGGPSYNEQFF	TGTGCCAGCAGACAAACAGGGGGACCCTCCTACAATGAGCAGTTCTTC
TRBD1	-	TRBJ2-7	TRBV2	CASSTGTPGGTQYF	TGTGCCAGCAGTACCGGGACCCCAGGGGGAACCCAGTACTTC
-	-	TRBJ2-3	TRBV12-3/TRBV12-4	CASSFKRVSGDTQYF	TGTGCCAGCAGTTTCAAGCGGGTGAGTGGAGATACGCAGTATTTC